This paragraph reports one T cell receptor (beta chain). Which antigen it targets is not known. It has no much larger one-base neighbor in the sample; base qualities were not kept. TCRbeta CDR3 regions were amplified from genomic DNA using the immunoSEQ Assay, a bias-controlled multiplex PCR. For the original study's pipeline: The number of nucleated cells in each sample was estimated by amplification of reference gene primers within the assay. To quantify the absolute abundance of each unique TCRbeta CDR3 rearrangement, sequence reads were collapsed and filtered. For each sample, productive Simpson clonality was calculated as the square root of Simpson's diversity index across productive rearrangements. Entries here come from immuneACCESS through TCRdb and include only in-frame sequences with V and J called. Some clones fail to appear in such tables; in the studies checked, an unresolved V gene covers under half of the shortfall, and the cause of the remainder is unknown. The V and J calls and clone size are taken from that table; D and trimming were inferred from the DNA. This sample is represented by 200,000 to 300,000 clones; about four fifths of them were singletons. Together, the top ten hold 7.5% of the sample.

The data were obtained in a study of blood T cell repertoires in COVID-19 (dated by TCRdb to 2019 to 2021). Turning to the overall study: The collaborator samples originated in the United States, Italy and Spain and spanned the acute and convalescent phases of COVID-19. Where HLA class I and class II types were available, the types were taken from metadata supplied by the sample provider, not from assay-based typing. The repertoires were released in a freely available public database intended as a resource for research on the immune response to SARS-CoV-2. The prospective study material was composed of cDNA or gDNA derived from T cells, B-cell-depleted T cells, or PBMCs. Subjects who had been exposed to COVID-19, were actively infected with it, or had recovered from it provided the deeply sampled blood TCRbeta repertoires that made up the dataset. The sample metadata nearly always contained a de-identified subject ID, COVID-19 status, age in years and sex. The samples were drawn from two sources: the first 160 participants of the ongoing ImmuneRACE study, and 950 to 1,500 subjects contributed by 6 global collaborators.

The CDR3 holds 14 amino acids from the cysteine to the phenylalanine. Solely the CDR3 DNA is kept, with 42 bases framed from the first base. Trimming takes 8 bases from V and 7 bases from J, and the germline ends sit 18 bases apart. The germline V gene gives CDR1 as MNHEY and CDR2 as SVGAGI. What the work shows at the level of the full study, not this receptor alone: The quantity of clinical and demographic metadata differed by source and by participant and was supplied without curation.

At one collaborating source in Seattle, patients were enrolled during active infection and were followed longitudinally through the course of disease. Whole blood was collected in K2EDTA tubes by collaborating institutions according to the institutions' own protocols. Collaborator samples were shipped for TCRbeta analysis as frozen whole blood, isolated PBMCs, or DNA extracted from either sample type. This sequence uses TRBV6-5 and TRBJ1-5; the D gene is possibly TRBD1, with 6 bases matching. The source is a woman of 80 years or more with COVID-19, enrolled during active disease. The sample comprised peripheral blood. CDR3 reads: CASCLTGTRQPQHF. The DNA reads TGTGCCAGCTGTTTAACAGGGACCCGCCAGCCCCAGCATTTT.